These 29 T cell receptor beta chains were sequenced from one sample in a study of beta chain features in type 1 diabetes. Expressed TCRB transcripts were sequenced because the entire RNA isolate underwent reverse transcription. Using immunoSEQ multiplex PCR, the repertoire was profiled, and TCRdb retains in-frame clones only, with some absent. The table has nearly 700,000 clones, around 15% seen once; the top ten hold approximately 0.02%. These TCRs' antigens remain unknown. Study conclusions and caveats: Across all four CD4+ subsets, people with type 1 diabetes showed modestly shorter TCRB CDR3s.

Sequencing was performed on naive CD4+ T cells from blood. The receptor source for this set is a man aged 18 to 29 with type 1 diabetes.

The DNA for the CDR3 is TGTGCCAGCAGCCATCAGGGGGGTCAAGAGACCCAGTACTTC. This encodes CASSHQGGQETQYF. The chain is built from TRBV11-2 and TRBJ2-5; TRBD1 might be the D (7 bases). The CDR3 is 14 residues long. CDR1 is SGHAT and CDR2 is FQNNGV in the germline V gene. Trimming pared 5 bases from V and 2 bases from J, leaving 12 bases between.

Only a few counts were recorded for this clone. V usage is TRBV4-1 and J usage is TRBJ2-3, with D perhaps matching TRBD2 (6 bases). The CDR3 is 17 residues long. Looked up from germline, CDR1 is MGHRA and CDR2 is YSYEKL. Trimming removed 0 bases from V and 0 bases from J, with 13 bases in between. As DNA, the CDR3 is TGCGCCAGCAGCCAAGATCACGGAGGGCCCAGCACAGATACGCAGTATTTT. Protein product: CASSQDHGGPSTDTQYF.

This clone showed up just a few times. The chain combines TRBV30 with TRBJ1-4; D is unresolved. Germline V CDR1 and CDR2: GTSNPN, SVGIG (reference sequence). V was trimmed by 4 bases and J by 0 bases, leaving 6 bases between them. The CDR3 spans 13 residues. CDR3 DNA: TGTGCCTGGACTGAGGCAACTAATGAAAAACTGTTTTTT. Its translation: CAWTEATNEKLFF.

This rearrangement joins TRBV25-1 to TRBJ1-6, with a weak D call TRBD1 (5 bases). Trimming stripped 6 bases from V and 7 bases from J, with 13 bases between. CDR3 length: 14 residues. Germline V gene lookup returns CDR1 MGHDK and CDR2 SYGVNS. The CDR3 reads CASRDRGLNSPLHF. The DNA for the CDR3 is TGTGCCAGCAGGGACCGGGGGTTAAATTCACCCCTCCACTTT.

This rearrangement joins TRBV25-1 to TRBJ2-1; TRBD1 matches 9 bases. CDR1 and CDR2 (germline): MGHDK, SYGVNS. Trimming at V came to 3 bases and at J to 9 bases, leaving 18 bases not matched to a gene. The CDR3 sequence is 18 residues long. DNA of the CDR3: TGTGCCAGCAGTGACCCCCAGGGCCAGGGACAGGGACGGGCTGAGCAGTTCTTC. The encoded protein is CASSDPQGQGQGRAEQFF.

This clone appeared a few times. The CDR3 here is CASSRAVYEQYF. The CDR3 DNA reads as TGTGCCAGCAGTCGGGCCGTCTACGAGCAGTACTTC. The rearrangement links TRBV6-1 to TRBJ2-7; D unclear. CDR1 is MNHNS and CDR2 is SASEGT in the germline V gene. The V end was cut by 5 bases, the J end by 3 bases, with 8 bases between. CDR3 length: 12 residues.

The chain has TRBV10-3 and TRBJ2-5; 8 positions match TRBD1. The CDR3 sequence is 14 residues long. V trimming: 4 bases; J trimming: 2 bases; junction bases outside the gene matches: 3. In germline, CDR1 is ENHRY, CDR2 SYGVKD. Here the CDR3 DNA reads TGTGCCATCAGTGCCGGACAGGGTCAAGAGACCCAGTACTTC. Translation gives CAISAGQGQETQYF.

The table lists this clone with a few counts. The chain links TRBV30 to TRBJ1-2, with 8 positions matching TRBD1. Germline V gives CDR1 GTSNPN, CDR2 SVGIG (reference sequence). The CDR3 contains 14 residues. V lost 2 bases, J lost 5 bases, and 7 bases stayed unmatched. CDR3 loop: CAWSPQGAPYGYTF. CDR3 coding DNA: TGTGCCTGGAGTCCTCAGGGGGCTCCGTATGGCTACACCTTC.

V and J are TRBV5-6 and TRBJ2-5; TRBD1 matches 11 bases. Germline loops: CDR1 SGHDT, CDR2 YYEEEE. V gave up 3 bases and J gave up 5 bases; unmatched junction bases: 9. There are 16 residues in the CDR3. The CDR3 DNA is TGTGCCAGCAGCTCGTACGGACAGGGGGCGATTGAGACCCAGTACTTC. This gives the protein CASSSYGQGAIETQYF.

As to this clone: A much larger clonotype is one base distant, so this may be a read error. The identical CDR3 is also encoded by other nucleotide sequences in the sample. The CDR3 coding sequence is TGTGCCAGCAGCGTGGACACCGGGGAGCTGTTTTTT. Amino acid sequence: CASSVDTGELFF. This chain joins TRBV2 and TRBJ2-2; D is unclear. Between the trimmed V and J ends, which lost 6 bases and 3 bases, there was a span of 5 bases. The CDR3 runs 12 residues. Germline CDR1 reads SNHLY; CDR2 reads FYNNEI. Supplemented by reference TRBV2 and TRBJ2-2, the full variable domain reads EPEVTQTPSHQVTQMGQEVILRCVPISNHLYFYWYRQILGQKVEFLVSFYNNEISEKSEIFDDQFSVERPDGSNFTLKIRSTKLEDSAMYFCASSVDTGELFFGEGSRLTVL.

This sequence joins TRBV6-5 and TRBJ2-1, with unresolved D. V lost 6 bases to trimming and J lost 8 bases, with 11 bases between them. Germline V gene lookup returns CDR1 MNHEY and CDR2 SVGAGI. The CDR3 has 12 residues. The DNA for the CDR3 is TGTGCCAGCAGATCGCCCACCCATGAGCAGTTCTTC. Its protein product is CASRSPTHEQFF.

A few counts support this clone. The chain has TRBV25-1 and TRBJ2-3, with D possibly being TRBD2 (6 bases). The CDR3 spans 15 residues. The ends were cut back, 4 bases at V and 0 bases at J, with 11 bases in the middle. From germline, CDR1 is MGHDK and CDR2 SYGVNS. DNA for the CDR3: TGTGCCAGCAGTGGGACTATCTCTAGCACAGATACGCAGTATTTT. Residues: CASSGTISSTDTQYF.

The chain couples TRBV19 to TRBJ1-1, with D perhaps TRBD1 (5 bases). Trimming pared 6 bases from V and 0 bases from J, leaving 14 bases between. CDR1 and CDR2 (germline): LNHDA, SQIVND (reference sequence). CDR3 length equals 15 residues. Written as DNA, the CDR3 is TGTGCCAGTAGGGGAGGGGATAAAATGAACACTGAAGCTTTCTTT. This encodes CASRGGDKMNTEAFF. The full variable domain, with the rest looked up from reference TRBV19 and TRBJ1-1, is DGGITQSPKYLFRKEGQNVTLSCEQNLNHDAMYWYRQDPGQGLRLIYYSQIVNDFQKGDIAEGYSVSREKKESFPLTVTSAQKNPTAFYLCASRGGDKMNTEAFFGQGTRLTVV.

V is TRBV5-1 and J is TRBJ2-5; 8 nucleotides align to TRBD1. J gave up 4 bases and V 4 bases, and 6 bases lay outside the gene matches. Germline V gene data show CDR1 as SGHRS and CDR2 as YFSETQ. The length of the CDR3 is 14 residues. The chain's CDR3 is CASSRGQAPETQYF. CDR3 bases: TGCGCCAGCAGCCGGGGACAGGCCCCAGAGACCCAGTACTTC.

The chain joins TRBV7-8 to TRBJ1-5, with TRBD1 matching 7 bases. Germline trimming cut 5 bases from V and 4 bases from J; bases unmatched to any gene: 11. The CDR3 consists of 16 residues. Germline assignment: CDR1 SGHVS and CDR2 FQNEAQ. CDR3 in DNA: TGTGCCAGCAGCCGATCCCCGGGACAGATAAATCAGCCCCAGCATTTT. This sequence encodes CASSRSPGQINQPQHF.

Remarks on this clone: Different DNA sequences within this sample yield the same CDR3. This chain connects TRBV30 to TRBJ2-5; D is perhaps TRBD2 (6 bases). The CDR3 sequence is 10 residues long. Trimming left V 5 bases short and J 5 bases short, with 6 bases between. The germline V gene encodes CDR1 GTSNPN and CDR2 SVGIG (reference sequence). The CDR3 loop reads CAWGGETQYF. The DNA for the CDR3 is TGTGCCTGGGGAGGGGAGACCCAGTACTTC.

This clone turned up a few times. This chain connects TRBV5-1 to TRBJ2-7, with 14 bases that match TRBD2. The CDR3 contains 16 residues. V lost 4 bases, J lost 3 bases, and 6 bases stayed unmatched. Looked up from germline, CDR1 is SGHRS and CDR2 is YFSETQ. CDR3 nucleotide sequence: TGCGCCAGCAGCCCGGGGACTAGCGGGGGACTCTACGAGCAGTACTTC. This codes for CASSPGTSGGLYEQYF.

This clone was picked up a small number of times. The CDR3 DNA reads as TGTGCCAGCACCGGGGGGTCGTTCTCTGGGGCCAACGTCCTGACTTTC. Its protein product is CASTGGSFSGANVLTF. The chain joins TRBV6-6 to TRBJ2-6; 7 bases are shared with TRBD2. Per germline, CDR1 MNHNY and CDR2 SVGAGI (reference sequence). Trimming cost V 7 bases and J 0 bases; bases outside gene matches: 6. The CDR3 length is 16 residues.

This chain joins TRBV14 and TRBJ2-2; D gene ambiguous. V dropped 0 bases and J dropped 1 base, with 9 bases sitting between them. The CDR3 spans 16 residues. The germline CDR1 and CDR2 sequences are SGHDN and FVKESK. CDR3 bases: TGTGCCAGCAGCCAAGATCCACAGAGGAACACCGGGGAGCTGTTTTTT. Translated, it gives CASSQDPQRNTGELFF.

This clone was found a few times. This chain joins TRBV7-8 and TRBJ1-6, with 11 bases lining up with TRBD1. The CDR3 extends over 16 amino acids. Germline assignment: CDR1 SGHVS and CDR2 FQNEAQ. J was trimmed by 9 bases and V by 3 bases; bases with no gene match: 7. CDR3 sequence (DNA): TGTGCCAGCAGCTTGTGGACAGGGGGCCGGGGTTCACCCCTCCACTTT. Protein product: CASSLWTGGRGSPLHF. The entire variable domain, with the rest obtained from reference TRBV7-8 and TRBJ1-6, is as follows: GAGVSQSPRYKVAKRGQDVALRCDPISGHVSLFWYQQALGQGPEFLTYFQNEAQLDKSGLPSDRFFAERPEGSVSTLKIQRTQQEDSAVYLCASSLWTGGRGSPLHFGNGTRLTVT.

This clone has only a few counts. The chain has TRBV7-9 and TRBJ1-4; maybe TRBD1 (5 bases). Germline V CDR1 and CDR2: SEHNR, FQNEAQ (reference sequence). The CDR3 sequence is 15 residues long. The V gene lost 4 bases and the J gene lost 8 bases, with 17 bases spanning the gap. This CDR3 is CASSSSGGTGEKLFF. The CDR3 DNA reads as TGTGCCAGCAGCTCATCTGGAGGGACTGGGGAAAAACTGTTTTTT.

Only a few counts were recorded for this clone. This sequence joins TRBV14 and TRBJ2-4; D may be TRBD2 (6 bases). There are 13 residues in the CDR3. The germline CDR1 and CDR2 sequences are SGHDN and FVKESK. V was cut by 2 bases and J by 9 bases, with 11 bases left in between. The CDR3 spells CASSQPAGSIQYF. CDR3 sequence (DNA): TGTGCCAGCAGCCAACCTGCGGGATCCATTCAGTACTTC.

This clone was found a few times. The chain uses TRBV30 and TRBJ1-2; D gene unclear. Germline CDR1 reads GTSNPN; CDR2 reads SVGIG (reference sequence). V lost 2 bases and J 0 bases, leaving 7 bases between the germline ends. CDR3 size: 13 residues. CDR3 amino acids: CAWSTYSNYGYTF. CDR3 DNA sequence: TGTGCCTGGAGTACCTACTCTAACTATGGCTACACCTTC.

This chain links TRBV10-3 with TRBJ1-5, with no clear D. The V end was cut by 0 bases, the J end by 9 bases, with 12 bases between. The CDR3 loop spans 14 amino acids. From germline, CDR1 is ENHRY and CDR2 SYGVKD. For the CDR3, the DNA is TGTGCCATCAGTGAGTCGTCAGATTTTGGGCCCCAGCATTTT. The encoded protein is CAISESSDFGPQHF.

This chain links TRBV15 with TRBJ1-6; D not resolved. Per the germline V gene, CDR1 is LNHNV and CDR2 is YYDKDF (reference sequence). This CDR3 is 15 amino acids long. V dropped 1 base and J dropped 0 bases, with 4 bases sitting between them. The CDR3 nucleotides are TGTGCCACCAGCAGAGTAAGCTCCTATAATTCACCCCTCCACTTT. Encoded protein: CATSRVSSYNSPLHF.

This rearrangement joins TRBV5-1 to TRBJ2-7; 7 nucleotides line up with TRBD1. CDR1 and CDR2 from the germline V gene are SGHRS and YFSETQ. The CDR3 has 14 residues. J gave up 6 bases and V 0 bases, and 6 bases lay outside the gene matches. The CDR3 loop is CASSLEDRTPEQYF. CDR3 sequence (DNA): TGCGCCAGCAGCTTGGAGGACAGGACCCCCGAGCAGTACTTC.

This chain links TRBV5-4 with TRBJ1-1; TRBD1 agrees at 8 bases. Germline V gene sequence: CDR1 SGHNT, CDR2 YYREEE (reference sequence). This CDR3 is built from 14 residues. V shed 4 bases, J shed 1 base, and the junction held 3 bases outside the gene matches. The CDR3 here is CASSTGTGNTEAFF. CDR3 sequence (DNA): TGTGCCAGCAGCACCGGGACAGGGAACACTGAAGCTTTCTTT.

This clone was counted a few times. The J gene is TRBJ1-5, the V gene TRBV30, with D perhaps matching TRBD1 (6 bases). The CDR3 length is 12 residues. With 4 bases removed from V and 9 bases from J, the gap between germline ends came to 13 bases. Germline V gives CDR1 GTSNPN, CDR2 SVGIG (reference sequence). This CDR3 is CAWTGVQGPQHF. The CDR3 DNA is TGTGCCTGGACGGGGGTACAGGGGCCCCAGCATTTT. Based on the CDR3 plus reference TRBV30 and TRBJ1-5, the full variable domain is SQTIHQWPATLVQPVGSPLSLECTVEGTSNPNLYWYRQAAGRGLQLLFYSVGIGQISSEVPQNLSASRPQDRQFILSSKKLLLSDSGFYLCAWTGVQGPQHFGDGTRLSIL.

The chain carries TRBV10-3 and TRBJ2-6; D remains unclear. The length of the CDR3 is 16 residues. V was pared by 4 bases and J by 0 bases, with 10 bases between. CDR1 is ENHRY and CDR2 is SYGVKD in the germline V gene. CDR3 sequence (DNA): TGTGCCATCAGTGGCAGCCAGAACTCTGGGGCCAACGTCCTGACTTTC. This codes for CAISGSQNSGANVLTF.